These T cell receptor beta chains were read from a single sample in a study of Ad26.COV2.S vaccination and SARS-CoV-2 variants. TCRdb's copy holds only in-frame clones and misses some; the assay was immunoSEQ multiplex PCR. The sample records around 250,000 clones, 87% being singletons. The sequencing used peripheral blood, collected in a trial of Ad26.COV2.S vaccine versus placebo. The receptors derive from a person aged 18-60 years who received the Ad26.COV2.S COVID-19 vaccine or a placebo. Each CDR3 is given without its conserved first and last residue. Fields, in order: V gene, J gene, CDR3 protein.

TRBV2,TRBJ1-1,ASRPGLSNTEAF
TRBV10-3,TRBJ2-1,AISDGLARYSYNEQF
TRBV9,TRBJ2-1,ASSDRTSGTGNEQF
TRBV20-1,TRBJ1-2,SARDNRQGVRDGYT
TRBV19,TRBJ1-5,ASKRGDRGNQPQH
TRBV6-4,TRBJ2-2,ASSEGLAGAGELF
TRBV7-6,TRBJ2-5,ASSLDRGLEETQY
TRBV6-5,TRBJ1-1,ASSYGPGQGWMSAF
TRBV7-2,TRBJ2-2,ASSRAVTSGRAGELF
TRBV30,TRBJ1-1,AWTRGLNTEAF
TRBV9,TRBJ1-2,ASSVGDRGEIYGYT
TRBV19,TRBJ1-4,ASTQDTATNEKLF
TRBV7-3,TRBJ2-2,ASSPTFGELF
TRBV7-2,TRBJ2-5,ASTPRRAGTQYQETQY
TRBV5-1,TRBJ2-5,ASSLGQVQETQY
TRBV11-2,TRBJ2-6,ASSLDWGPGANVLT
TRBV6-1,TRBJ1-5,ASSEPTGPSQPQH